One and the same sample provided the 18 T cell receptor beta chains below, sequenced in a study of shared clonotypes between healthy human individuals (dated by TCRdb to 2018 to 2020). Libraries were made using the immunoSEQ multiplex PCR assay. The clones in this table, taken by TCRdb from immuneACCESS, are in-frame only. Not every clone is retained; where verified, under half of the shortfall comes from an unresolved V gene, and the cause of the rest is unknown. Recorded for this sample are more than 600,000 clones; just over 90% of them occurred a single time. The ten largest clones capture approximately 25% of the sample. CD8 naive samples consisted of CD45RO-negative cells that were positively selected for CCR7, yielding a CD45RA+CCR7+ population without TemRA cells. The sequenced material came from naive CD8+ T cells sorted from blood. The cell subset or site label on this specimen signifies: CD45RA+CCR7+. The receptors stem from a man younger than 45 in good health.

The V call is TRBV4-2, the J call TRBJ2-2; 9 bases agree with TRBD2. The CDR3 loop spans 17 amino acids. Germline values: CDR1 LGHNA, CDR2 YNFKEQ. The trim removed 0 bases at V and 4 bases at J, leaving 6 bases unmatched. CDR3 nucleotides: TGTGCCAGCAGCCAAGACTCGCGGGAGGGAAGCACCGGGGAGCTGTTTTTT. Amino acid sequence: CASSQDSREGSTGELFF.

This chain uses TRBV11-3 with TRBJ2-5, with 10 bases that match TRBD2. Germline V CDR1 and CDR2: SGHNT, YENEEA. The V gene end was trimmed by 5 bases and the J gene end by 5 bases; junction bases not matched to a gene: 8. The CDR3 extends over 15 amino acids. The CDR3 reads CASSPLAGEGETQYF. The CDR3 nucleotides read TGTGCCAGCAGCCCGCTAGCGGGAGAAGGGGAGACCCAGTACTTC. Full variable domain (remainder filled in from reference TRBV11-3 and TRBJ2-5): EAGVVQSPRYKIIEKKQPVAFWCNPISGHNTLYWYLQNLGQGPELLIRYENEEAVDDSQLPKDRFSAERLKGVDSTLKIQPAELGDSAVYLCASSPLAGEGETQYFGPGTRLLVL.

The J gene is TRBJ2-1, the V gene TRBV10-3; D uncertain. Germline assignment: CDR1 ENHRY and CDR2 SYGVKD. Trimming took off 0 bases at V and 5 bases at J, with 8 bases between the two ends. The CDR3 has 14 residues. The CDR3 region is CAISESSADNEQFF. The DNA of the CDR3 is TGTGCCATCAGTGAGTCGAGTGCGGACAATGAGCAGTTCTTC.

This clone was observed a few times. The chain employs TRBV2 and TRBJ1-1; D is unclear. The V gene lost 2 bases and the J gene lost 3 bases, with 4 bases spanning the gap. This CDR3 is 12 amino acids long. In germline, CDR1 is SNHLY, CDR2 FYNNEI. CDR3 protein: CASSELDTEAFF. Written as DNA, the CDR3 is TGTGCCAGCAGTGAATTGGACACTGAAGCTTTCTTT.

About this clone: Other DNA sequences in this specimen translate into the identical CDR3. The rearrangement uses TRBV27 and TRBJ2-5; TRBD2 matches 7 bases. Unmatched junction bases numbered 2, after V lost 3 bases and J lost 4 bases. CDR1 and CDR2 from the germline V gene are MNHEY and SMNVEV (reference sequence). This CDR3 spans 13 amino acids. The CDR3 DNA follows: TGTGCCAGCAGTTTCGGGGAGGGAGAGACCCAGTACTTC. As protein: CASSFGEGETQYF.

In its sample, this clone was seen a few times. The chain carries TRBV10-3 and TRBJ1-1; possible D gene TRBD1, 5 bases. Trimming removed 11 bases at V and 6 bases at J, with 13 bases between. The CDR3 is 11 residues long. Germline CDR1 ENHRY, CDR2 SYGVKD. This CDR3 is CAVRQSAEAFF. The CDR3 coding sequence is TGTGCCGTTCGACAGTCCGCTGAAGCTTTCTTT.

The V gene is TRBV28, the J gene TRBJ2-7, with 8 bases lining up with TRBD1. Germline values: CDR1 MDHEN, CDR2 SYDVKM. The CDR3 contains 16 residues. Trimming at V came to 3 bases and at J to 4 bases, leaving 11 bases not matched to a gene. CDR3 bases: TGTGCCAGCAGTTTCTCACGCGGACAGGGCACGTACGAGCAGTACTTC. As protein: CASSFSRGQGTYEQYF.

V usage is TRBV27 and J usage is TRBJ2-7; tentatively, D is TRBD2 (5 bases). Trimming stripped 6 bases from V and 3 bases from J, with 15 bases between. The CDR3 contains 14 residues. Germline assignment: CDR1 MNHEY and CDR2 SMNVEV (reference sequence). The CDR3 region is CASRPGHGVYEQYF. Written as DNA, the CDR3 is TGTGCCAGCAGACCGGGCCACGGGGTCTACGAGCAGTACTTC.

In regard to this clone: Other nucleotide sequences from this sample produce the same CDR3. The chain has TRBV19 and TRBJ2-3; 9 bases align to TRBD2. The germline V gene encodes CDR1 LNHDA and CDR2 SQIVND (reference sequence). The CDR3 is made up of 15 amino acids. The V segment lost 5 bases and the J segment 0 bases; nucleotides outside the gene matches: 3. DNA for the CDR3: TGTGCCAGTAGTGTTACTAGCGGGAGCACAGATACGCAGTATTTT. As protein: CASSVTSGSTDTQYF.

The gene calls are TRBV29-1 and TRBJ1-1; TRBD1 might be the D (5 bases). This CDR3 has 12 residues. The germline V gene has CDR1 SQVTM and CDR2 ANQGSEA. The V end lost 2 bases, the J end lost 8 bases, and 12 bases lay between the germline ends. The CDR3 region is CSVETVGEEAFF. CDR3 bases: TGCAGCGTTGAAACGGTAGGGGAAGAAGCTTTCTTT.

This clone occurred once. The chain combines TRBV15 with TRBJ2-7; 8 bases align to TRBD1. The CDR3 is 15 residues long. V trimming: 0 bases; J trimming: 7 bases; junction bases outside the gene matches: 8. The germline gives CDR1 LNHNV, CDR2 YYDKDF (reference sequence). The CDR3 DNA is TGTGCCACCAGCAGAGATAAGCAGGGGGCTAAGGAGCAGTACTTC. Its protein is CATSRDKQGAKEQYF. The full variable domain, its missing parts supplied by reference TRBV15 and TRBJ2-7, is DAMVIQNPRYQVTQFGKPVTLSCSQTLNHNVMYWYQQKSSQAPKLLFHYYDKDFNNEADTPDNFQSRRPNTSFCFLDIRSPGLGDTAMYLCATSRDKQGAKEQYFGPGTRLTVT.

The rearrangement joins TRBV14 to TRBJ2-2, with D hard to call. From germline, CDR1 is SGHDN and CDR2 FVKESK. The CDR3 contains 15 residues. The V end was cut by 0 bases, the J end by 2 bases, with 7 bases between. This CDR3 reads CASSQESINTGELFF. The CDR3 region has the DNA TGTGCCAGCAGCCAAGAGTCAATAAACACCGGGGAGCTGTTTTTT.

J is TRBJ2-1 and V is TRBV4-3; 8 bases line up with TRBD2. CDR1 is LGHNA and CDR2 is YSLEER in the germline V gene. CDR3 length: 17 amino acids. Germline trimming cut 0 bases from V and 1 base from J; bases unmatched to any gene: 5. The CDR3 reads CASSQDSGGRSYNEQFF. For the CDR3, the DNA is TGCGCCAGCAGCCAAGATTCTGGCGGGAGGTCCTACAATGAGCAGTTCTTC.

The chain carries TRBV13 and TRBJ2-3; 10 nucleotides align to TRBD2. The J segment lost 4 bases and the V segment lost 6 bases, leaving 7 bases of the junction unmatched. CDR1 and CDR2 (germline): PRHDT, FYEKMQ (reference sequence). This CDR3 has 15 residues. CDR3 loop: CASSQRTSGPDTQYF. CDR3 DNA: TGTGCCAGCAGTCAAAGGACTAGCGGCCCAGATACGCAGTATTTT.

The chain uses TRBV14 and TRBJ1-1, with D unresolved. The V end was cut by 0 bases, the J end by 6 bases, with 5 bases between. The CDR3 extends over 12 amino acids. Germline CDR1 and CDR2: SGHDN and FVKESK. The DNA for the CDR3 is TGTGCCAGCAGCCAAGATTTCTCTGAAGCTTTCTTT. It translates to CASSQDFSEAFF.

The CDR3 sequence is CASSLNRRGRAYEQYF. The CDR3 nucleotides read TGCGCCAGCAGCCTCAACCGGAGAGGGAGGGCCTACGAGCAGTACTTC. The chain has TRBV4-3 and TRBJ2-7; 7 positions match TRBD2. V gave up 4 bases and J gave up 2 bases; unmatched junction bases: 11. The CDR3 length is 16 residues. Germline loops: CDR1 LGHNA, CDR2 YSLEER.

The chain carries TRBV7-2 and TRBJ2-5; 12 bases are shared with TRBD2. V dropped 4 bases and J dropped 0; count of bases not matched to a gene: 6. The CDR3 is made up of 17 amino acids. The V gene's germline CDR1 is SGHTA and CDR2 FQGNSA. The CDR3 loop is CASSSRTSGIYQETQYF. In DNA, the CDR3 is TGTGCCAGCAGCTCCCGGACTAGCGGGATATACCAAGAGACCCAGTACTTC.

The gene calls are TRBV29-1 and TRBJ2-7; TRBD1 is a possible D gene (6 bases). Germline V gives CDR1 SQVTM, CDR2 ANQGSEA. V was cut by 5 bases and J by 2 bases, with 13 bases left in between. The CDR3 sequence is 13 residues long. CDR3 loop: CSVFQGNTYEQYF. In nucleotides, the CDR3 is TGCAGCGTTTTCCAGGGGAATACCTACGAGCAGTACTTC.